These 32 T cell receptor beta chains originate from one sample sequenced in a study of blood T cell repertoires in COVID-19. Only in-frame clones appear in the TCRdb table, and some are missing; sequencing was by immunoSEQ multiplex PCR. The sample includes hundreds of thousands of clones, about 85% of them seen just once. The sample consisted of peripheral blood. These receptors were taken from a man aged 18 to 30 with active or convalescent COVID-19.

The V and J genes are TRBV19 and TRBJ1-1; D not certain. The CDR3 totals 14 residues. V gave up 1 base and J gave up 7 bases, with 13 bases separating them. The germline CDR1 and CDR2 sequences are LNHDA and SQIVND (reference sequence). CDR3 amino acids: CASSIGAQAVEAFF. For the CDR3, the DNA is TGTGCCAGTAGTATAGGGGCCCAGGCCGTTGAAGCTTTCTTT.

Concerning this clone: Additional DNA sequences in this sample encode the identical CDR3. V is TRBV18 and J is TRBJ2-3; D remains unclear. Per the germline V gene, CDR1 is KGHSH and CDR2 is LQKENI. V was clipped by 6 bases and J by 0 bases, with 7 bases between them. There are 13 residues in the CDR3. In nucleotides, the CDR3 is TGTGCCAGCTCCCCTTCCAGCACAGATACGCAGTATTTT. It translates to CASSPSSTDTQYF. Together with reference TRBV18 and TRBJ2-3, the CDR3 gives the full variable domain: NAGVMQNPRHLVRRRGQEARLRCSPMKGHSHVYWYRQLPEEGLKFMVYLQKENIIDESGMPKERFSAEFPKEGPSILRIQQVVRGDSAAYFCASSPSSTDTQYFGPGTRLTVL.

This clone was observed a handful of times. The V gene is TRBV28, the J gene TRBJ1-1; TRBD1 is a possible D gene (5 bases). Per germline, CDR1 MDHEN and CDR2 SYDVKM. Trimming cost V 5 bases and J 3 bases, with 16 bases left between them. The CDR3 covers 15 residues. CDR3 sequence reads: CASSAPRGGDTEAFF. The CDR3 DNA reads TGTGCCAGCAGTGCCCCTAGGGGTGGGGACACTGAAGCTTTCTTT.

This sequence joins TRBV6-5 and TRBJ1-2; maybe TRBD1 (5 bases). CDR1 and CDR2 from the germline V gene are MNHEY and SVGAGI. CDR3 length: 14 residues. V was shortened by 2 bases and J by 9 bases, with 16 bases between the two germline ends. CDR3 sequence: CASSYTGRSMRYTF. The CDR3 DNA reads TGTGCCAGCAGTTACACAGGACGGAGTATGCGCTACACCTTC.

CDR3 in DNA: TGTGCCTGGAGCGGACAGGGGAGGGAAGAGACCCAGTACTTC. Translation gives CAWSGQGREETQYF. The chain links TRBV30 to TRBJ2-5; 9 bases are a match to TRBD1. The V gene end was trimmed by 3 bases and the J gene end by 3 bases; junction bases not matched to a gene: 5. CDR3 size: 14 residues. Germline V gene sequence: CDR1 GTSNPN, CDR2 SVGIG (reference sequence).

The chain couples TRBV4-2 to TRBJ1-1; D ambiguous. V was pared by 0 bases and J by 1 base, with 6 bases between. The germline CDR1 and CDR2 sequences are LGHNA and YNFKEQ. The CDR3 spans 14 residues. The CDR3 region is CASSQETGNTEAFF. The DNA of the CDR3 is TGTGCCAGCAGCCAAGAAACGGGGAACACTGAAGCTTTCTTT.

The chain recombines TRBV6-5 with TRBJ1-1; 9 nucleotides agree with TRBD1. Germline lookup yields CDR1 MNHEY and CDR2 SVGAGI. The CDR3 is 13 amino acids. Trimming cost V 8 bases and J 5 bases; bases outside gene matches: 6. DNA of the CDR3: TGTGCCAGCCTTGGGACAGGGAAGACTGAAGCTTTCTTT. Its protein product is CASLGTGKTEAFF.

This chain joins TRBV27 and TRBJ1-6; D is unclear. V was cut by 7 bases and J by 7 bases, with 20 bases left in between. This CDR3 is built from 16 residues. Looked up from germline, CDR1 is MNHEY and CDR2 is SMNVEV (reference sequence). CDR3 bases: TGTGCCAGCACCAGACTAGTTGGTTTGGGAAATTCACCCCTCCACTTT. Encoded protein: CASTRLVGLGNSPLHF.

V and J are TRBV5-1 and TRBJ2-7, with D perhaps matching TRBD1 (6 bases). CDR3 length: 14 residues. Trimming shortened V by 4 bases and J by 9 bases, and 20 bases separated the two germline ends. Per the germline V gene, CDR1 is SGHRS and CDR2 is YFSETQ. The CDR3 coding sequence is TGCGCCAGCAGCCTCACGTTTGGCCAGGGGTCGCAGTACTTC. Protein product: CASSLTFGQGSQYF.

CDR3 loop: CASSPGTGSYNEQFF. The CDR3 region has the DNA TGTGCCAGTAGTCCTGGGACAGGATCCTACAATGAGCAGTTCTTC. V is TRBV19 and J is TRBJ2-1, with 8 bases aligning to TRBD1. Germline CDR1 is LNHDA and CDR2 is SQIVND (reference sequence). The CDR3 runs 15 residues. Unmatched junction bases numbered 4, after V lost 5 bases and J lost 1 base.

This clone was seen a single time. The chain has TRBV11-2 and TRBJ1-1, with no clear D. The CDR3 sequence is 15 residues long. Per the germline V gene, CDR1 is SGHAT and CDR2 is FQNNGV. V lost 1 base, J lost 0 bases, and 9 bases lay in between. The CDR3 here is CASSLGMGVNTEAFF. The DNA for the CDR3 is TGTGCCAGCAGCTTAGGGATGGGAGTGAACACTGAAGCTTTCTTT.

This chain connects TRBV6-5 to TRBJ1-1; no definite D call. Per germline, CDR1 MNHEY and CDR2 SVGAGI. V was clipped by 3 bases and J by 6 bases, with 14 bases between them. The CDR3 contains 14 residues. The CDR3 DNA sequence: TGTGCCAGCAGTTATGACTTTCCGGCAGCTGAAGCTTTCTTT. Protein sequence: CASSYDFPAAEAFF.

The chain's CDR3 is CASSSDRSSNYGYTF. CDR3 DNA: TGTGCCAGCAGCTCAGACAGATCTTCTAACTATGGCTACACCTTC. The chain couples TRBV7-9 to TRBJ1-2, with D possibly matching TRBD1 (5 bases). The germline CDR1 and CDR2 sequences are SEHNR and FQNEAQ (reference sequence). V dropped 4 bases and J dropped 0 bases, with 12 bases sitting between them. The CDR3 contains 15 residues. Together with reference TRBV7-9 and TRBJ1-2, the CDR3 gives the full variable domain: DTGVSQNPRHKITKRGQNVTFRCDPISEHNRLYWYRQTLGQGPEFLTYFQNEAQLEKSRLLSDRFSAERPKGSFSTLEIQRTEQGDSAMYLCASSSDRSSNYGYTFGSGTRLTVV.

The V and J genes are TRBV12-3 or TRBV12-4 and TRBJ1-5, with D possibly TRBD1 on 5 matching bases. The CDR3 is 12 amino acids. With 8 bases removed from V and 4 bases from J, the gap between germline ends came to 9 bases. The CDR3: CASGEGNQPQHF. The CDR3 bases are TGTGCCAGCGGGGAGGGGAATCAGCCCCAGCATTTT.

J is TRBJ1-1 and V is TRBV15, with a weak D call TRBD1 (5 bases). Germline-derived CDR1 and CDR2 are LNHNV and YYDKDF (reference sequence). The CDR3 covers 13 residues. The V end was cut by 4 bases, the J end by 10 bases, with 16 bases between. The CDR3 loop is CATSMRDGGRAFF. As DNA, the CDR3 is TGTGCCACCAGCATGCGGGACGGTGGTAGAGCTTTCTTT.

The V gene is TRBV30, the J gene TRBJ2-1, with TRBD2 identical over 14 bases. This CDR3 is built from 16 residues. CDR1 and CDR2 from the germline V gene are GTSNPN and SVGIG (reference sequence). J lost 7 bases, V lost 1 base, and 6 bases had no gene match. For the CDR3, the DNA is TGTGCCTGGAGTGGAGGGACTAGCGGGAGTTTTAATGAGCAGTTCTTC. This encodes CAWSGGTSGSFNEQFF.

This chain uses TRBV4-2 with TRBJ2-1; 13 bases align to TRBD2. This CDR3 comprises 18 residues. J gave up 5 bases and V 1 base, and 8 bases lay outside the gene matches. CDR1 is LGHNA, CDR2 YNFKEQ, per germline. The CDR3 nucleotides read TGTGCCAGCAGCCAAGGGACTAGCGGGAGTTTTGACCACAATGAGCAGTTCTTC. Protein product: CASSQGTSGSFDHNEQFF.

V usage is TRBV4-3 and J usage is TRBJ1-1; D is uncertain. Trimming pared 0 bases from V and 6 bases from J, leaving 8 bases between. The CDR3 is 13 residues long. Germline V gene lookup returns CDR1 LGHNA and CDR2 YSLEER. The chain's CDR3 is CASSQDSTSEAFF. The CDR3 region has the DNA TGCGCCAGCAGCCAAGATAGTACCTCTGAAGCTTTCTTT.

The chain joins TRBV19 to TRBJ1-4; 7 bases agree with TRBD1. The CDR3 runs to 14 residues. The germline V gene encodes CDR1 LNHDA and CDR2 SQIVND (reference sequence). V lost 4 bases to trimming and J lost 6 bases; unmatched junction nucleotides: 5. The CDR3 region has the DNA TGTGCCAGTAGTAAAACAGGGGTGGATGAAAAACTGTTTTTT. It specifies CASSKTGVDEKLFF.

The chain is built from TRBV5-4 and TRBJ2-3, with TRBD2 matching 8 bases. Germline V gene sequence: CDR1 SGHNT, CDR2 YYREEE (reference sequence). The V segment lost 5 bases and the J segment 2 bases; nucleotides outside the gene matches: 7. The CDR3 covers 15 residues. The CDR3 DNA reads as TGTGCCAGCAGTAAACTAGCGGAGAACACAGATACGCAGTATTTT. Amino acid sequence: CASSKLAENTDTQYF.

The DNA for the CDR3 is TGTGCCAGCAGTGGACGGGGGGTTTCGTACTTC. The encoded protein is CASSGRGVSYF. The chain links TRBV6-2 or TRBV6-3 to TRBJ2-7; 7 bases are a match to TRBD2. The CDR3 is 11 amino acids. The V and J ends lost 5 bases and 12 bases, in that order; junction bases with no gene match: 7. Germline V gene data show CDR1 as MNHEY and CDR2 as SVGEGT.

CDR3 in amino acids: CASSPGTPSEQYF. Here the CDR3 DNA reads TGTGCCAGCTCACCCGGGACTCCTAGTGAGCAGTACTTC. The J gene is TRBJ2-7, the V gene TRBV18, with a possible D match to TRBD2 (6 bases). The CDR3 is made up of 13 amino acids. V lost 3 bases and J 7 bases, leaving 13 bases between the germline ends. Germline CDR1 is KGHSH and CDR2 is LQKENI. The whole variable domain, filled in from reference TRBV18 and TRBJ2-7, reads NAGVMQNPRHLVRRRGQEARLRCSPMKGHSHVYWYRQLPEEGLKFMVYLQKENIIDESGMPKERFSAEFPKEGPSILRIQQVVRGDSAAYFCASSPGTPSEQYFGPGTRLTVT.

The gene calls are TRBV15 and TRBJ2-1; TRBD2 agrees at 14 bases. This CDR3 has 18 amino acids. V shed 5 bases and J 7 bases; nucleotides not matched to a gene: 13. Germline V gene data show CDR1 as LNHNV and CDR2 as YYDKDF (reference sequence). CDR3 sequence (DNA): TGTGCCACCAGCGGAACCCCGGGACTAGCGGGAGCAGGGAATGAGCAGTTCTTC. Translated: CATSGTPGLAGAGNEQFF.

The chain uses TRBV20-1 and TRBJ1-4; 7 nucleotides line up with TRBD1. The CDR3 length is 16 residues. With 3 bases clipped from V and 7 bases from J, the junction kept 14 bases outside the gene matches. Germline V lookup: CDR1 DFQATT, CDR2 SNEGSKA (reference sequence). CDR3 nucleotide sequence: TGCAGTGCTAGTCGGGACAGTGCGAGCCCGGGTGAAAAACTGTTTTTT. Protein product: CSASRDSASPGEKLFF.

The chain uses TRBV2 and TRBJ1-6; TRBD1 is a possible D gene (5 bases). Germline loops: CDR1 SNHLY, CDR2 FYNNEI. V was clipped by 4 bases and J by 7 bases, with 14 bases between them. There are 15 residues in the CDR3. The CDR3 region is CASSVVTGTNSPLHF. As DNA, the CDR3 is TGTGCCAGCAGTGTAGTAACAGGCACCAATTCACCCCTCCACTTT.

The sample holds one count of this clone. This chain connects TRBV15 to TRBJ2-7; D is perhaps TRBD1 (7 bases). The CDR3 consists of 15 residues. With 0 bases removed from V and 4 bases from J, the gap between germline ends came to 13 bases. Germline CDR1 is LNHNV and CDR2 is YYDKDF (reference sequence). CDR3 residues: CATSRDGQGGYEQYF. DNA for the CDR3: TGTGCCACCAGCAGAGATGGTCAGGGGGGATACGAGCAGTACTTC.

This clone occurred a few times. CDR3 coding DNA: TGTGCCAGCAGCAAAGGACTAGTGAAAGATACGCAGTATTTT. This codes for CASSKGLVKDTQYF. The chain has TRBV6-5 and TRBJ2-3; 7 bases fit TRBD2. Trimming at V came to 6 bases and at J to 5 bases, leaving 8 bases not matched to a gene. This CDR3 is built from 14 residues. Germline V gives CDR1 MNHEY, CDR2 SVGAGI.

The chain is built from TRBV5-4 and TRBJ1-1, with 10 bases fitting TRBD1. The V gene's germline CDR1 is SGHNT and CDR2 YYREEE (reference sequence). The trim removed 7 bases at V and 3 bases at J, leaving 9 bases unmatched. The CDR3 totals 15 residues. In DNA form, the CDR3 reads TGTGCCAGCGGGAGTAAGGGACAGGGGTACACTGAAGCTTTCTTT. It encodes CASGSKGQGYTEAFF.

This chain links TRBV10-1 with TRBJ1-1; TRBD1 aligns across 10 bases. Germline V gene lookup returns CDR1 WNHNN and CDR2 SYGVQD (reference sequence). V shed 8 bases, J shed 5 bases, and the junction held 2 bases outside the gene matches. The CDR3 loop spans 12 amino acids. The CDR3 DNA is TGCGCCAGCTGGGACAGGGGAACTGAAGCTTTCTTT. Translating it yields CASWDRGTEAFF.

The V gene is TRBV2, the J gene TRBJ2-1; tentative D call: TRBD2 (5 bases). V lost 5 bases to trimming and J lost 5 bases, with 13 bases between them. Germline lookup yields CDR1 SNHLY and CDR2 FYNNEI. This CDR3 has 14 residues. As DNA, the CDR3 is TGTGCCAGCAGTTTGTGGGGAGCTAACAATGAGCAGTTCTTC. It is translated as CASSLWGANNEQFF.

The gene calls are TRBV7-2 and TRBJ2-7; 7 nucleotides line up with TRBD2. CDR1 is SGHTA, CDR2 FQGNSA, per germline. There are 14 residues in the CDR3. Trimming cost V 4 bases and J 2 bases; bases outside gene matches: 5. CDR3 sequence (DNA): TGTGCCAGCAGCTCCCTTGGGGGGGCCTACGAGCAGTACTTC. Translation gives CASSSLGGAYEQYF.

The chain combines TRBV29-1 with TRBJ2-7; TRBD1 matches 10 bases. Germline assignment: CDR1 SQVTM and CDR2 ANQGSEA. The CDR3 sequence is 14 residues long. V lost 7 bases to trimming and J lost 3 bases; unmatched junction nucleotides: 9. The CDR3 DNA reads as TGCAGCGGGGGAGATGGACAGGGGGACTACGAGCAGTACTTC. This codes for CSGGDGQGDYEQYF.